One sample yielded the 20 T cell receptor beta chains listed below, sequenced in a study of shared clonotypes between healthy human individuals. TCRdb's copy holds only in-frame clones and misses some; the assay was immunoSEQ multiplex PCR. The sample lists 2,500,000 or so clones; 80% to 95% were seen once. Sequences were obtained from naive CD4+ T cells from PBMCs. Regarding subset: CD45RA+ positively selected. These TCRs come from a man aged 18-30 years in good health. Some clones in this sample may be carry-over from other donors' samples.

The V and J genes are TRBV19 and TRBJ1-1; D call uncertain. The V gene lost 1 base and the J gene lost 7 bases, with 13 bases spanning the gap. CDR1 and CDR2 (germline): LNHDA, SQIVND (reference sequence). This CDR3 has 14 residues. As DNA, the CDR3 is TGTGCCAGTAGTATAGTTACCCCTGGCGGTGAAGCTTTCTTT. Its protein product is CASSIVTPGGEAFF.

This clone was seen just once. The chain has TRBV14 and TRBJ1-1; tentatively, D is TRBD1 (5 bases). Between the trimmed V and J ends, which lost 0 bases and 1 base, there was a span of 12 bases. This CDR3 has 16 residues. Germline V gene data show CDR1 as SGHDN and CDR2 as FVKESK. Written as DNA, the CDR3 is TGTGCCAGCAGCCAAGATCACGGGACGAAGAACACTGAAGCTTTCTTT. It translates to CASSQDHGTKNTEAFF.

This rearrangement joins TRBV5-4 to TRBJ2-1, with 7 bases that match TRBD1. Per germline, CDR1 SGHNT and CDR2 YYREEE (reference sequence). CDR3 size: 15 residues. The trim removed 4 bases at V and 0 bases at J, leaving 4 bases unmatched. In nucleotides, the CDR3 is TGTGCCAGCAGCCGGGACAGTGACTCCTACAATGAGCAGTTCTTC. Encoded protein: CASSRDSDSYNEQFF.

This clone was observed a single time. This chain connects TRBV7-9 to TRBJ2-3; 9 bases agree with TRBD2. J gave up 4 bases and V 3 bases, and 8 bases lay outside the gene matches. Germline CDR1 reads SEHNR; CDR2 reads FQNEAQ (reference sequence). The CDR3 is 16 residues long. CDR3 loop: CASSFLGGRAPDTQYF. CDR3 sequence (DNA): TGTGCCAGCAGCTTTCTGGGCGGGAGGGCCCCAGATACGCAGTATTTT.

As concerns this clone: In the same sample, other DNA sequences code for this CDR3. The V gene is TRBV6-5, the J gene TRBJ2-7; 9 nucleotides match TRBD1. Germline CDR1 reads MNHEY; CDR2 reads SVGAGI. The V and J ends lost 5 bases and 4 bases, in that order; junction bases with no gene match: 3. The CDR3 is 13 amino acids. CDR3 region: CASSRQGVYEQYF. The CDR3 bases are TGTGCCAGCAGTCGACAGGGGGTGTACGAGCAGTACTTC.

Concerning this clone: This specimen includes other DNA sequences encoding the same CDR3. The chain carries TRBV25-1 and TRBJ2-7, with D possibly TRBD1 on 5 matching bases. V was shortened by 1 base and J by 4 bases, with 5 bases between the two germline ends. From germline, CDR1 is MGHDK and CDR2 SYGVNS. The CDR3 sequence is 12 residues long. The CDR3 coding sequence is TGTGCCAGCAGTGAATCAGGGTACGAGCAGTACTTC. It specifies CASSESGYEQYF.

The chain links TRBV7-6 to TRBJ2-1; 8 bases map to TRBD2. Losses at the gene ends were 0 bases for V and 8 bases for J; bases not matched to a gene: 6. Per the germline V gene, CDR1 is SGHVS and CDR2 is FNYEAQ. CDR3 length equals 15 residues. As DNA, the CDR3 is TGTGCCAGCAGCTTAGCGAAGCGGGAGAGGCATGAGCAGTTCTTC. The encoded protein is CASSLAKRERHEQFF.

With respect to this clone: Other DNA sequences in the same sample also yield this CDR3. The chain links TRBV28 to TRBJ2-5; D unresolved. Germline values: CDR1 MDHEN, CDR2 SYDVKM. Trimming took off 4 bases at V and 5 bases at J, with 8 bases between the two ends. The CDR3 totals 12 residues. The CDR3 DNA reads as TGTGCCAGCAGTTCCCCGGCCGAGACCCAGTACTTC. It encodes CASSSPAETQYF.

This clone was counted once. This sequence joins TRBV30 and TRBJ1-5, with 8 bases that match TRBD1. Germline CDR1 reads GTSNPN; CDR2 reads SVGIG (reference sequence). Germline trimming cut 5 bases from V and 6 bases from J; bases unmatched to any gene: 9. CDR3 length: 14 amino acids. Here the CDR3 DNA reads TGTGCCTGGGCGGGACAGGTCGGGGGTCAGCCCCAGCATTTT. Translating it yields CAWAGQVGGQPQHF.

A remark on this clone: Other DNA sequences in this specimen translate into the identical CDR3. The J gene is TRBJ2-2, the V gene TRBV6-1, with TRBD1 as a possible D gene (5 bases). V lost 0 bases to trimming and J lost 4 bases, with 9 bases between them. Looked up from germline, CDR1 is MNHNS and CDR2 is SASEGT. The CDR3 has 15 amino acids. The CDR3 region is CASSEAGRGTGELFF. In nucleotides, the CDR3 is TGTGCCAGCAGTGAAGCGGGAAGGGGCACCGGGGAGCTGTTTTTT.

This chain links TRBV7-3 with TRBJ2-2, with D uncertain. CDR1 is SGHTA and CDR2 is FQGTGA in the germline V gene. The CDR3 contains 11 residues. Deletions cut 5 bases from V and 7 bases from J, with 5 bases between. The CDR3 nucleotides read TGTGCCAGCAGCGCCAGCGGGGAGCTGTTTTTT. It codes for CASSASGELFF. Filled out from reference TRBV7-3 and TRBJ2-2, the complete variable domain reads GAGVSQTPSNKVTEKGKYVELRCDPISGHTALYWYRQSLGQGPEFLIYFQGTGAADDSGLPNDRFFAVRPEGSVSTLKIQRTERGDSAVYLCASSASGELFFGEGSRLTVL.

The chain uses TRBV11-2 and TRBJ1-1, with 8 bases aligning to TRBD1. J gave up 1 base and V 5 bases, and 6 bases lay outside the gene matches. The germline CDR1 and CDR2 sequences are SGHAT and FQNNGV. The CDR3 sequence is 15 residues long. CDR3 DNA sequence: TGTGCCAGCAGCATTAGACAGGGGCAGAACACTGAAGCTTTCTTT. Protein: CASSIRQGQNTEAFF.

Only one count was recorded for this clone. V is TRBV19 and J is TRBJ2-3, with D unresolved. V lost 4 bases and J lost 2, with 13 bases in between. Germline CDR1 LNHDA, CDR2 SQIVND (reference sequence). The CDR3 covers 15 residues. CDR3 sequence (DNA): TGTGCCAGTAGTAATCCCCCCGTACTCACAGATACGCAGTATTTT. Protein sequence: CASSNPPVLTDTQYF.

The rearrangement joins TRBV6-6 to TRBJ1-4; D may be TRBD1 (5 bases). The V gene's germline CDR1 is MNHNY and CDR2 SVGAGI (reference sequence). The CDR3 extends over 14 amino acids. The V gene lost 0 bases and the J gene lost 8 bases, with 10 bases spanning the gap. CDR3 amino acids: CASSYSGEQEKLFF. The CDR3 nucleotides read TGTGCCAGCAGTTACTCGGGGGAACAGGAAAAACTGTTTTTT.

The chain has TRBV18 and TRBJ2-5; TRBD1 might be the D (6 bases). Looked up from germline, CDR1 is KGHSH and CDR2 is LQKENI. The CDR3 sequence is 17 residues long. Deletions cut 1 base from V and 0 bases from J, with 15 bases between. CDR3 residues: CASSPRAGVMYQETQYF. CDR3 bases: TGTGCCAGCTCACCACGGGCAGGGGTGATGTACCAAGAGACCCAGTACTTC.

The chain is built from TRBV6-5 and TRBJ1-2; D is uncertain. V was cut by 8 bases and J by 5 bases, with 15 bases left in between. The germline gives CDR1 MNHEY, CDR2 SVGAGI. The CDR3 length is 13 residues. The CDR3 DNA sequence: TGTGCCAGCCGCCCTCCGCTCCCTTATGGCTACACCTTC. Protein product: CASRPPLPYGYTF.

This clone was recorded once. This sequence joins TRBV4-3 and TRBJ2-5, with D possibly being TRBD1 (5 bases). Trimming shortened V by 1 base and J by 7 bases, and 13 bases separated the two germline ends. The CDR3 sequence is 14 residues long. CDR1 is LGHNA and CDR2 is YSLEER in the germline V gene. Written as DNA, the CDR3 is TGCGCCAGCAGCCAAGGACAGCCAGCAGGGACCCAGTACTTC. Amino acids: CASSQGQPAGTQYF.

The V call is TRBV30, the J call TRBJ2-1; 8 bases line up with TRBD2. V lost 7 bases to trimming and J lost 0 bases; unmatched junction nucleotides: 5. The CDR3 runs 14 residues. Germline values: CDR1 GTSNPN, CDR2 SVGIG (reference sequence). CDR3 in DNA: TGTGCCTCCTTACTAGCGGCCTCCTACAATGAGCAGTTCTTC. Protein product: CASLLAASYNEQFF.

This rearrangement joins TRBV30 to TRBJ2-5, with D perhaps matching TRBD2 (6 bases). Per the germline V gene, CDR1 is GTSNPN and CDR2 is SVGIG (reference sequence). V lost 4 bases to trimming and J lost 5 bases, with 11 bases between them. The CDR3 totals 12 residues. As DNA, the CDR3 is TGTGCCTGGATGGGTGGAGGGGAGACCCAGTACTTC. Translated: CAWMGGGETQYF.

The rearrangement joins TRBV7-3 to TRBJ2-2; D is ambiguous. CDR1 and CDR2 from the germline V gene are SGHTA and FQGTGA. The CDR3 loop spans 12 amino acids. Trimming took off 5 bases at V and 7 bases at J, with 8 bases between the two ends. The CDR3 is CASSKRHGELFF. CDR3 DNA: TGTGCCAGCAGCAAAAGACACGGGGAGCTGTTTTTT.